The T cell receptor (beta chain) under discussion was sequenced for a study of T cell repertoires in cytomegalovirus infection. Turning to the study itself: Both recently identified HLA-C-restricted and well-studied HLA-B-restricted CMV epitopes were used in the study. Public TCR beta signature analysis indicated the presence of both CMV infection and matching HLA type.

TCRdb re-analysed the reads in MiXCR, keeping a single row per CDR3 protein. The data contain fewer than 1,000,000 distinct CDR3 sequences, roughly 30% of them singletons. CDR1 is MNHEY and CDR2 is SMNVEV in the germline V gene (reference sequence). The CDR3 spans 12 residues. Trimming left V 7 bases short and J 3 bases short, with 9 bases between. Regarding the study as a whole: Ex vivo responses were dominated by HLA-C-restricted CMV-specific TCR beta clonotypes.

In its sample, this clonotype was seen a few times. Its antigen remains unidentified. The receptor's source is a human donor in good health (CMV status not recorded). Some clones in this sample may be carry-over from other donors' samples. The chain recombines TRBV27 with TRBJ1-2; D not resolved. The starting material was cultured CD8+ T cells from PBMCs, obtained from culture after CMV antigen stimulation. This CDR3 reads CASTPLDYGYTF. The CDR3 nucleotides are TGTGCCAGCACCCCCCTCGACTATGGCTACACCTTC.